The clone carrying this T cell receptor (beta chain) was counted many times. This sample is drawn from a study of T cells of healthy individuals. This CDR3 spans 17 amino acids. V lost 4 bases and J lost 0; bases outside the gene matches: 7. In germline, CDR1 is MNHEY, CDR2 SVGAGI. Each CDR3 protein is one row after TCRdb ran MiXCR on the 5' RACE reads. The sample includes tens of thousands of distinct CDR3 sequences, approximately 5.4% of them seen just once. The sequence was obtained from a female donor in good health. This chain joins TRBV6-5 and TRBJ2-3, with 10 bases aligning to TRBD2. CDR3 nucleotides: TGTGCCAGCAGTTCTGGGGGTAGCGGGAGGAGCACAGATACGCAGTATTTT. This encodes CASSSGGSGRSTDTQYF.